These 16 T cell receptor beta chains were all obtained from the same sample, sequenced in a study of regulatory T cells in long-lasting Graves disease. Construction of the TCR beta libraries employed iRepertoire HTBI primers in conjunction with Arm-PCR of CDR3 regions. Each CDR3 protein gets one entry after TCRdb re-called the multiplex PCR reads with MiXCR. The sample comprises about 560,000 distinct CDR3 sequences, roughly 15% of which are singletons, and 9.5% to 15% rests with the top ten. The time point was: newly diagnosed GD, antithyroid drugs for less than 3 months. The TCR library was made from RNA that had been extracted from PBMCs in TRIzol. The same sample was also studied in work on T cells in Graves' hyperthyroidism and ophthalmopathy.

The input for sequencing was peripheral blood mononuclear cells (PBMCs), taken at new diagnosis, from a patient treated with antithyroid drugs. All receptors come from a man younger than 35 with Graves disease.

This clonotype was counted many times. Its ends do not fully match the called genes, so a read error is possible. The CDR3: CASSNSVRTEVLF. The CDR3 DNA reads as TGTGCCAGCAGCAACTCGGTCCGGACAGAGGTTCTCTTC. The genes are TRBV28 and TRBJ2-1, with D possibly being TRBD1 (6 bases). Per germline, CDR1 MDHEN and CDR2 SYDVKM. The CDR3 extends over 13 amino acids. The entire variable domain, with the rest obtained from reference TRBV28 and TRBJ2-1, is as follows: DVKVTQSSRYLVKRTGEKVFLECVQDMDHENMFWYRQDPGLGLRLIYFSYDVKMKEKGDIPEGYSVSREKKERFSLILESASTNQTSMYLCASSNSVRTEVLFGPGTRLTVL.

This clonotype was seen at least ten times. The V and J genes are TRBV7-3 and TRBJ1-1, with D unresolved. Germline V gene lookup returns CDR1 SGHTA and CDR2 FQGTGA. The CDR3 is 16 amino acids. Trimming removed 2 bases at V and 2 bases at J, with 15 bases between. The CDR3 loop reads CASSLHGQTPNTEAFF. CDR3 coding DNA: TGTGCCAGCAGCTTACATGGCCAAACACCTAACACTGAAGCTTTCTTT. The full variable domain, its missing parts supplied by reference TRBV7-3 and TRBJ1-1, is GAGVSQTPSNKVTEKGKYVELRCDPISGHTALYWYRQSLGQGPEFLIYFQGTGAADDSGLPNDRFFAVRPEGSVSTLKIQRTERGDSAVYLCASSLHGQTPNTEAFFGQGTRLTVV.

This clonotype turned up a few times. The rearrangement uses TRBV20-1 and TRBJ2-1; no firm D call. From germline, CDR1 is DFQATT and CDR2 SNEGSKA (reference sequence). This CDR3 contains 16 residues. Trimming cost V 5 bases and J 0 bases, with 17 bases left between them. Here the CDR3 DNA reads TGCAGTGCTCCAAATAGGGCCCAGAGCTCCTACAATGAGCAGTTCTTC. Residues: CSAPNRAQSSYNEQFF.

As for this clonotype: This likely traces to a read error, being one base from a far larger clone. DNA for the CDR3: TGTGCCAGCAGTCCCCTCTCTGTTTTTGGTCAGCCCCAGCATTTT. Its protein product is CASSPLSVFGQPQHF. This chain uses TRBV11-2 with TRBJ1-5, with unresolved D. This CDR3 has 15 amino acids. The V end was cut by 6 bases, the J end by 6 bases, with 18 bases between. Germline V gene data show CDR1 as SGHAT and CDR2 as FQNNGV.

V gene TRBV11-2 combines with J gene TRBJ2-3; D may be TRBD2 (5 bases). CDR3 length equals 16 residues. The V gene lost 1 base and the J gene lost 1 base, with 12 bases spanning the gap. Germline CDR1 reads SGHAT; CDR2 reads FQNNGV. The CDR3 coding sequence is TGTGCCAGCAGCTTAGTCCGGAGGTGGGGCACAGATACGCAGTATTTT. Residues: CASSLVRRWGTDTQYF.

Concerning this clonotype: A much larger clone lies one base from this, so it may be a read error. J is TRBJ1-6 and V is TRBV20-1; D not resolved. The CDR3 length is 12 residues. CDR1 and CDR2 from the germline V gene are DFQATT and SNEGSKA (reference sequence). The V gene lost 3 bases and the J gene lost 10 bases, with 10 bases spanning the gap. CDR3 in DNA: TGCAGTGCTAGGAAAGGCGACTCACCCCTCCACTTT. It is translated as CSARKGDSPLHF.

This clonotype turned up a few times. V is TRBV2 and J is TRBJ2-4; D is unclear. Trimming removed 8 bases from V and 0 bases from J, with 11 bases in between. CDR3 length: 14 amino acids. Germline V gene lookup returns CDR1 SNHLY and CDR2 FYNNEI. CDR3 DNA sequence: TGTGCCAGCGTCCTAAAGATAGCCAAAAACATTCAGTACTTC. It yields the protein CASVLKIAKNIQYF. Using reference TRBV2 and TRBJ2-4 for the parts outside the CDR3, the full variable domain is EPEVTQTPSHQVTQMGQEVILRCVPISNHLYFYWYRQILGQKVEFLVSFYNNEISEKSEIFDDQFSVERPDGSNFTLKIRSTKLEDSAMYFCASVLKIAKNIQYFGAGTRLSVL.

The chain is built from TRBV5-5 and TRBJ1-3; D may be TRBD1 (6 bases). Deletions cut 4 bases from V and 0 bases from J, with 14 bases between. The CDR3 contains 16 residues. Germline values: CDR1 SGHKS, CDR2 YYEKEE (reference sequence). The CDR3 DNA follows: TGTGCCAGCAGCCGCGGACAGCCGAACTCTGGAAACACCATATATTTT. Amino acids: CASSRGQPNSGNTIYF.

The sample holds a few counts of this clonotype. The chain carries TRBV7-3 and TRBJ2-3; 7 nucleotides align to TRBD2. V gave up 0 bases and J gave up 4 bases; unmatched junction bases: 7. The germline V gene has CDR1 SGHTA and CDR2 FQGTGA. The CDR3 contains 16 residues. The CDR3 DNA reads as TGTGCCAGCAGCTTAACGGAGGGAGGGCCGCCAGATACGCAGTATTTT. Translating it yields CASSLTEGGPPDTQYF.

This clonotype was counted many times. This chain uses TRBV12-3 or TRBV12-4 with TRBJ2-3; 11 bases match TRBD2. This CDR3 region has 15 residues. V gave up 5 bases and J gave up 6 bases; unmatched junction bases: 7. CDR3 sequence reads: CASSLSGRATDTQYF. The CDR3 DNA reads TGTGCCAGCAGTCTTAGCGGGAGGGCCACTGATACGCAGTATTTT.

This clonotype was observed many times. The chain carries TRBV6-1 and TRBJ2-7; TRBD1 matches at 10 bases. This CDR3 is built from 15 residues. Germline V gene lookup returns CDR1 MNHNS and CDR2 SASEGT. V shed 1 base, J shed 0 bases, and the junction held 0 bases outside the gene matches. This CDR3 is CASSEGTGGSYEQYF. CDR3 coding DNA: TGTGCCAGCAGTGAAGGGACAGGGGGCTCCTACGAGCAGTACTTC.

This clonotype was recorded many times. V gene TRBV12-3 or TRBV12-4 combines with J gene TRBJ2-1, with D possibly TRBD2 on 5 matching bases. The CDR3 contains 14 residues. Trimming cost V 4 bases and J 0 bases, with 7 bases left between them. This CDR3 is CASSSAGSYNEQFF. For the CDR3, the DNA is TGTGCCAGCAGTTCGGCGGGCTCCTACAATGAGCAGTTCTTC.

J is TRBJ1-5 and V is TRBV19; D is ambiguous. Deletions cut 3 bases from V and 6 bases from J, with 12 bases between. The CDR3 sequence is 14 residues long. Germline V lookup: CDR1 LNHDA, CDR2 SQIVND (reference sequence). The CDR3 DNA reads as TGTGCCAGTAGTATCAAAGGGTCCGGTCAGCCCCAGCATTTT. This sequence encodes CASSIKGSGQPQHF.

This clonotype was seen a handful of times. Here the CDR3 reads CASSRGSLGTYEQYF. For the CDR3, the DNA is TGTGCCAGCAGCCGTGGCAGCCTGGGTACCTACGAGCAGTACTTC. This sequence joins TRBV14 and TRBJ2-7; D remains unclear. From germline, CDR1 is SGHDN and CDR2 FVKESK. The CDR3 length is 15 residues. V dropped 4 bases and J dropped 2 bases, with 15 bases sitting between them.

In its sample, this clonotype was seen a few times. This chain joins TRBV6-1 and TRBJ2-1, with a possible D match to TRBD2 (6 bases). This CDR3 has 20 residues. Germline CDR1 MNHNS, CDR2 SASEGT. Trimming cost V 6 bases and J 7 bases, with 34 bases left between them. The CDR3 nucleotides are TGTGCCAGCAGCTCAAACCAGCGTGGCGCCCTTAGGTTAGCGGATAATGAGCAGTTCTTC. It is translated as CASSSNQRGALRLADNEQFF.

This clonotype was counted a few times. The chain joins TRBV9 to TRBJ2-7, with 14 bases aligning to TRBD2. Germline loops: CDR1 SGDLS, CDR2 YYNGEE. CDR3 length: 16 amino acids. Unmatched junction bases numbered 9, after V lost 3 bases and J lost 7 bases. Written as DNA, the CDR3 is TGTGCCAGCAGCGCCTCGGGACTAGCGGGAGTAGGAGAGCAGTACTTC. Translated: CASSASGLAGVGEQYF.